Listed below are T cell receptor beta chains from one sample, sequenced in a study of cytomegalovirus exposure and HLA in healthy donors. Here immunoSEQ multiplex PCR was the method, and the copy in TCRdb shows in-frame clones only, minus some. Counted here are hundreds of thousands of clones, approximately 83% occurring once; the ten biggest clones make up roughly 0.71%. Input material: PBMCs. Receptor source: a boy aged 2 to 10 in good health and CMV-seronegative. Each CDR3 is given with its conserved first and last residue.

J gene: TRBJ1-1; V gene: TRBV5-4; CDR3 protein: CASSFMTGEVGGAFF
J gene: TRBJ2-7; V gene: TRBV7-9; CDR3 protein: CASSPISGSPSYEQYF
J gene: TRBJ2-3; V gene: TRBV19; CDR3 protein: CASTPGDLTDTQYF
J gene: TRBJ1-5; V gene: TRBV30; CDR3 protein: CAWGTGAGGNQPQHF
J gene: TRBJ1-5; V gene: TRBV10-3; CDR3 protein: CAISESPGLGNQPQHF
J gene: TRBJ1-3; V gene: TRBV5-6; CDR3 protein: CASSFPGTGQGNTIYF
J gene: TRBJ1-6; V gene: TRBV2; CDR3 protein: CASSDDRGRGRGSPLHF
J gene: TRBJ2-7; V gene: TRBV27; CDR3 protein: CASSLGTGNPYEQYF
J gene: TRBJ2-5; V gene: TRBV25-1; CDR3 protein: CANYLAGVGVTQYF
J gene: TRBJ2-4; V gene: TRBV10-1; CDR3 protein: CASSDRAVGKNIQYF
J gene: TRBJ1-2; V gene: TRBV6-1; CDR3 protein: CASSEYGRGQANYGYTF
J gene: TRBJ1-1; V gene: TRBV19; CDR3 protein: CAFRGDTEAFF